This T cell receptor beta chain was sequenced during a study of blood T cells in healthy people across ages. Only a few counts were recorded for this clonotype. Its antigen remains unknown. PCR was performed a second time for 7 to 11 cycles using a sample-barcoded 5' primer and a J-beta primer mix. TCRdb reprocessed the 5' RACE reads via MiXCR and lists one record per CDR3 protein. This table has about 570,000 distinct CDR3 sequences, 27% appearing once. Findings and caveats of the study: Long-lived donors exceeded aged donors in naive CD4+ cells and diversity.

The CDR3 loop spans 15 amino acids. CDR1 is SGDLS and CDR2 is YYNGEE in the germline V gene. The V end was cut by 4 bases, the J end by 2 bases, with 13 bases between. Sample: blood. The chain joins TRBV9 to TRBJ1-5, with D perhaps TRBD1 (6 bases). The sequence came from a woman aged 70-85 years in good health. CDR3 sequence: CASSPQGGGNQPQHF. CDR3 DNA sequence: TGTGCCAGCAGCCCCCAAGGGGGGGGCAATCAGCCCCAGCATTTT.